Detailed here is one T cell receptor beta chain. Antigen: not known. There were TCR beta CDR3 regions amplified from RNA transcripts. A set of HTBI primers served as the primers for a first-round RT-PCR of the TCR CDR3. TCRdb analysed the multiplex PCR reads with MiXCR anew, one entry per CDR3 protein. The table shows hundreds of thousands of distinct CDR3 sequences, with about a sixth occurring only once. This CDR3 spans 14 amino acids. After removal of 7 bases from V and 7 bases from J, the junction contained 9 bases not matched to a gene. Thyroid ultrasound, orbital computed tomography, clinical symptoms, and serum thyroxine and TRAb underpinned diagnoses. Out of more than 8 ml of fresh peripheral blood came the PBMCs. This record belongs to a study of T cells in Graves' hyperthyroidism and ophthalmopathy. Broader study findings: Ophthalmopathy got predicted by the model a median roughly six months before its onset.

The sequenced sample was blood. The chain carries TRBV12-3 or TRBV12-4 and TRBJ1-4, with 7 bases aligning to TRBD1. The sequence was collected from a woman aged 55-69 years with Graves' ophthalmopathy. The CDR3: CASTGDSGSEKLFF. The CDR3 coding sequence is TGTGCCAGCACAGGGGACAGTGGGAGTGAAAAACTGTTTTTT.